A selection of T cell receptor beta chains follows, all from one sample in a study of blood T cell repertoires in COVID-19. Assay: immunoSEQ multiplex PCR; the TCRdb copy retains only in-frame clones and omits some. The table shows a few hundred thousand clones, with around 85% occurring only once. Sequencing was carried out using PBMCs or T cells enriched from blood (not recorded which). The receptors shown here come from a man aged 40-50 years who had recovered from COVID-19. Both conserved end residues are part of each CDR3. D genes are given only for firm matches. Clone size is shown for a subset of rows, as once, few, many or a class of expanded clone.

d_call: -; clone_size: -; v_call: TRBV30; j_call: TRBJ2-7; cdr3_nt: TGTGCCTGGAGTCGGAGGGGGCAGTACGAGCAGTACTTC; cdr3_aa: CAWSRRGQYEQYF
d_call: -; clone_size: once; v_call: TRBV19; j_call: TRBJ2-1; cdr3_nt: TGTGCCAGTAGCTTCAGGGGAGCTAGCTACAATGAGCAGTTCTTC; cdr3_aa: CASSFRGASYNEQFF
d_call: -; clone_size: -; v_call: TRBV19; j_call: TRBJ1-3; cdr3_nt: TGTGCCAGTAGTACAGGGTCCGGAAACACCATATATTTT; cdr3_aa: CASSTGSGNTIYF
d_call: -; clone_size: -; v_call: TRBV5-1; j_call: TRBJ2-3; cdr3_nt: TGCGCCAGCAGCTTGGAGCCGGTGGATACGCAGTATTTT; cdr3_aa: CASSLEPVDTQYF
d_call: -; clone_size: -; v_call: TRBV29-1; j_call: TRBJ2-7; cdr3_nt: TGCAGCGTCTGGACAAGTGGGTACGAGCAGTACTTC; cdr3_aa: CSVWTSGYEQYF
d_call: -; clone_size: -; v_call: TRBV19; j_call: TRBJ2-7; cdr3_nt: TGTGCCAGTAGTCCGAGCTCCTACGAGCAGTACTTC; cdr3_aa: CASSPSSYEQYF
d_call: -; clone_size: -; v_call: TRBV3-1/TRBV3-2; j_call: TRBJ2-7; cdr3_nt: TGTGCCAGCAGCCAAGAAGGCAGGGGTTACGAGCAGTACTTC; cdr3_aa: CASSQEGRGYEQYF
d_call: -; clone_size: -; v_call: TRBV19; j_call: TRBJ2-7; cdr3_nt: TGTGCCAGTCGCCCCTCCCGAGGGAGCTTCTACGAGCAGTACTTC; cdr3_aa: CASRPSRGSFYEQYF
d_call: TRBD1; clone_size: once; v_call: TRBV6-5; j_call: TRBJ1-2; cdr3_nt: TGTGCCAGCAGCCAGGGGGCAAGAGGCTACACCTTC; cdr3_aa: CASSQGARGYTF
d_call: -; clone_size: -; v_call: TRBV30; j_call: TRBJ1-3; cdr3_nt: TGTGCCTGTGAAAGGAGAGACACCATATATTTT; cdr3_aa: CACERRDTIYF
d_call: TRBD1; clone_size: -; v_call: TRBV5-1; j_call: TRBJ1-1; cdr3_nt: TGCGCCAGCAGCCCCCAGGGGGTCACTGAAGCTTTCTTT; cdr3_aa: CASSPQGVTEAFF
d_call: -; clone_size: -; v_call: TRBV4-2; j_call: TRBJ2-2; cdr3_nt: TGTGCCAGCAGCCCTTATTACACCGGGGAGCTGTTTTTT; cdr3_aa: CASSPYYTGELFF
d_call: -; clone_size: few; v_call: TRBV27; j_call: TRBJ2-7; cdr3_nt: TGTGCCAGCAGTTTGACAGTTAACTCCTACGAGCAGTACTTC; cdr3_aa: CASSLTVNSYEQYF
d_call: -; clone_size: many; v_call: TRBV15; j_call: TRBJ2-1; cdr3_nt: TGTGCCACCAGCAGAGAAAGCAGGAATGAGCAGTTCTTC; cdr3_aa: CATSRESRNEQFF
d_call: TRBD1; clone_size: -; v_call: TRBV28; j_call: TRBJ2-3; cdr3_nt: TGTGCCAGCAGGTACAACAGGGGGCACGCGCAGTATTTT; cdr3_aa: CASRYNRGHAQYF
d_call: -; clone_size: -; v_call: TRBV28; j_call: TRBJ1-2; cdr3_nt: TGTGCCAGCAGTATACAGACGGGGACTAACTATGGCTACACCTTC; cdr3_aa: CASSIQTGTNYGYTF
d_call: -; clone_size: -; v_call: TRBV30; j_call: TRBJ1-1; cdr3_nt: TGTGCCTGGAGGCCGGGGGTCCACACTGAAGCTTTCTTT; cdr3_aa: CAWRPGVHTEAFF
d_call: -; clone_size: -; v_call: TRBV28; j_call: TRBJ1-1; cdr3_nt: TGTGCCAGCAGTTTATCCGGTATTCACGGGACTGAAGCTTTCTTT; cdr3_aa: CASSLSGIHGTEAFF
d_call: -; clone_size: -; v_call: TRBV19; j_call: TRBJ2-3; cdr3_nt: TGTGCCAGTAGTATAATGGGGGGAACGAATACAGATACGCAGTATTTT; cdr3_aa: CASSIMGGTNTDTQYF
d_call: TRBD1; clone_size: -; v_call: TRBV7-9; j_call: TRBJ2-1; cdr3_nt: TGTGCCAGCAGCTCTGCCCGGGGACAGGGGGGGTATGAGCAGTTCTTC; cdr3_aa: CASSSARGQGGYEQFF
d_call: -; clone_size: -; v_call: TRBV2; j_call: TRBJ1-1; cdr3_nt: TGTGCCAGCAGTGACCGTTCGGGACTGAGCAAAGCTTTCTTT; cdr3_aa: CASSDRSGLSKAFF
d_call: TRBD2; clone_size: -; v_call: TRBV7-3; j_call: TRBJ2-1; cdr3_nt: TGTGCCAGCAGCTTTCAAGCGGGAGCCTACAATGAGCAGTTCTTC; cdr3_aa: CASSFQAGAYNEQFF
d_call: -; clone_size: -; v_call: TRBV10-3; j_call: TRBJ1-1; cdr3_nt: TGTGCCATCACTCGACAGGCCACGAACACTGAAGCTTTCTTT; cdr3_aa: CAITRQATNTEAFF
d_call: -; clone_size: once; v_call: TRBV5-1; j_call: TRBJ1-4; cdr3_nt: TGCGCCAGCAGCAGGGCGGAGGCCCTTACTCGGGATGAAAAACTGTTTTTT; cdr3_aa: CASSRAEALTRDEKLFF
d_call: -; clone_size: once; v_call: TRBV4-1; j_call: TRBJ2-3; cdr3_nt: TGCGCCAGCAGCCACTCAGAAGCCTCGACAGGCACAGATACGCAGTATTTT; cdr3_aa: CASSHSEASTGTDTQYF
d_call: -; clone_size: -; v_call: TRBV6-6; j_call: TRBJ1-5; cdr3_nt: TGTGCCAGCAGTTCACAGGGTTTGGGACGGAATCAGCCCCAGCATTTT; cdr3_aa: CASSSQGLGRNQPQHF
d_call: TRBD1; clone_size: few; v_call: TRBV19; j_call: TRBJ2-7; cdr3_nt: TGTGCCAGTAGTATCAACCTAAACAACTACAGGGGTACGAACGAGCAGTACTTC; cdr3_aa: CASSINLNNYRGTNEQYF
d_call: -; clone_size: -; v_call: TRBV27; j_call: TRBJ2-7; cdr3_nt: TGTGCCAGCAGTTTAATCTCTCCTGACGGGGCGGGGGAGCAGTACTTC; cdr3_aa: CASSLISPDGAGEQYF
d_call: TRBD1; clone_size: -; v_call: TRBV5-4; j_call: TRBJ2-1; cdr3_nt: TGTGCCAGCAGGTCCGGGACAGGGCAAGGCAATGAGCAGTTCTTC; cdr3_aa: CASRSGTGQGNEQFF
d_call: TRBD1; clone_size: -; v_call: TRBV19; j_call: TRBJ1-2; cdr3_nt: TGTGCCAGTAGTAACAGGGGTCAGGGCTACACCTTC; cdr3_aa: CASSNRGQGYTF
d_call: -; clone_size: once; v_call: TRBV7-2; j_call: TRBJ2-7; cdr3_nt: TGTGCCAGCACCGCAGGGGGGAGCTCCTACGAGCAGTACTTC; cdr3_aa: CASTAGGSSYEQYF
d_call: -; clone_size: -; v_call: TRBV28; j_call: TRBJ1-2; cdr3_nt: TGTGCCAGCAGCCCAACCTATCCGACAGAGGACTATGGCTACACCTTC; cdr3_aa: CASSPTYPTEDYGYTF
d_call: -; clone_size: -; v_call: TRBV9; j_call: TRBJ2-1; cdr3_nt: TGTGCCAGCAGCGTCTATAATGAGCAGTTCTTC; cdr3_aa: CASSVYNEQFF
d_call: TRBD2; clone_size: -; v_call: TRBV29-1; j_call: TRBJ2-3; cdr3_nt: TGCAGCGTCGCCTGGACTAGCGGGTTCTCAGATACGCAGTATTTT; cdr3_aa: CSVAWTSGFSDTQYF
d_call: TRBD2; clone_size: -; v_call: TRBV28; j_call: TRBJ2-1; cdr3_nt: TGTGCCAGCAGTGAGAGCGGGAGATCCTACAATGAGCAGTTCTTC; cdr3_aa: CASSESGRSYNEQFF
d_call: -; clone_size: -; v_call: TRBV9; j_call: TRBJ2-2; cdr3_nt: TGTGCCAGCAGCGTAGACCCGGGAGAGGGCACCGGGGAGCTGTTTTTT; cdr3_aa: CASSVDPGEGTGELFF
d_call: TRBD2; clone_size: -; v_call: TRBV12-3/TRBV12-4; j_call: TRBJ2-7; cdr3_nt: TGTGCCAGCAGACTAGCGGGAAGCTACGAGCAGTACTTC; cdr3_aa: CASRLAGSYEQYF
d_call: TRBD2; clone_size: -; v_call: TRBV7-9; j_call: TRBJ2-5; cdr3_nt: TGTGCCAGCAGCCTGAAAAGCGGGATTTTTTGGGAGCGACAAGAGACCCAGTACTTC; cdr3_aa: CASSLKSGIFWERQETQYF
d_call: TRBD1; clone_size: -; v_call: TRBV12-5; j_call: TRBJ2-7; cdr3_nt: TGTGCTAGTGGTTTTTCGGACAGGGGTGACGAGCAGTACTTC; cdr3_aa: CASGFSDRGDEQYF
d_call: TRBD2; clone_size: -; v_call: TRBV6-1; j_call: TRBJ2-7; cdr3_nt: TGTGCCAGCAGTGAAGTGGGCGGGAGTTCTTACGAGCAGTACTTC; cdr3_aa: CASSEVGGSSYEQYF
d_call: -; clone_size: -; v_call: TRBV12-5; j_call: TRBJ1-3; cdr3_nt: TGTGCTAGTGGTTCCATGACAGGAGGCTCTGGAAACACCATATATTTT; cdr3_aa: CASGSMTGGSGNTIYF
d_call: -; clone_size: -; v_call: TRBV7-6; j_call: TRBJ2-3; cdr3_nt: TGTGCCAGCAGCTTACCCCTCACAGATACGCAGTATTTT; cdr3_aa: CASSLPLTDTQYF
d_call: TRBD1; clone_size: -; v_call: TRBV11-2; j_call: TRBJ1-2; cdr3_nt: TGTGCCAGCAGCTTAGAACCCTCAGGGGGCGGGGGCTACACCTTC; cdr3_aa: CASSLEPSGGGGYTF
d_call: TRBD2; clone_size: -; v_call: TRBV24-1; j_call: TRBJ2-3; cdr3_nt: TGTGCCACCAGTGATGTGCTAGCGGGAGGGACAGATACGCAGTATTTT; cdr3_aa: CATSDVLAGGTDTQYF
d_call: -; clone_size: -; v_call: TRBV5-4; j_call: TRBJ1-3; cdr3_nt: TGTGCCAGCAGCTCCCGGGGGTCTGGAAACACCATATATTTT; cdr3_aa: CASSSRGSGNTIYF
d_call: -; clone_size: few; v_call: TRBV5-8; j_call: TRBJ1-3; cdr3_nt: TGTGCCAGCAGCTTTTCGGGAAACACCATATATTTT; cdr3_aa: CASSFSGNTIYF
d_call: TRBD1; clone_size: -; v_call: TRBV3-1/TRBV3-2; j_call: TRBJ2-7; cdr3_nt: TGTGCCAGCAGCCAAGACAGGACAGGGGTCTACGAGCAGTACTTC; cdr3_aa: CASSQDRTGVYEQYF
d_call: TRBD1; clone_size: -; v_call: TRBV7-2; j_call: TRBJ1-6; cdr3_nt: TGTGCCAGCAGCTTAGTCTGGGGGACAGGGAATTCACCCCTCCACTTT; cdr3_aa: CASSLVWGTGNSPLHF
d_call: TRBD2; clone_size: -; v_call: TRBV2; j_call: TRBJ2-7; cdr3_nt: TGTGCCAGCAGTGTGGGACTAGCGGGAGACGAGCAGTACTTC; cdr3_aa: CASSVGLAGDEQYF
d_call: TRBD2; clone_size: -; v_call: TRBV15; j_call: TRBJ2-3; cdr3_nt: TGTGCCACCAGCAGCCCCTCGGGGGGTACGCAGTATTTT; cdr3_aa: CATSSPSGGTQYF
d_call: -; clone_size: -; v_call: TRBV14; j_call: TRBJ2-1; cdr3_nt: TGTGCCAGCAGCCCTAGGGGGTGGGATGAGCAGTTCTTC; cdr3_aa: CASSPRGWDEQFF
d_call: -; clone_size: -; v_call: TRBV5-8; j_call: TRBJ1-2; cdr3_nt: TGTGCCAGCAGCTTCGTCTCTTATGGCTACACCTTC; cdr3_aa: CASSFVSYGYTF
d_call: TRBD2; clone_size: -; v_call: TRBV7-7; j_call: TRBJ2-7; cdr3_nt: TGTGCTAGCAGCTTATTTGAGCGGGAGGGCCTCCCATTCCCGAAAACCTACGAGCAGTACTTC; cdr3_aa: CASSLFEREGLPFPKTYEQYF
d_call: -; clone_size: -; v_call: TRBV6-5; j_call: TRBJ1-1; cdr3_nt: TGTGCCAGCAGTTACAGGGATCAGGGAAAGAACACTGAAGCTTTCTTT; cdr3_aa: CASSYRDQGKNTEAFF
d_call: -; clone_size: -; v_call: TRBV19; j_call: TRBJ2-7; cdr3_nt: TGTGCCAGTAGTAACCGGGACTCTTACGAGCAGTACTTC; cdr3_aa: CASSNRDSYEQYF